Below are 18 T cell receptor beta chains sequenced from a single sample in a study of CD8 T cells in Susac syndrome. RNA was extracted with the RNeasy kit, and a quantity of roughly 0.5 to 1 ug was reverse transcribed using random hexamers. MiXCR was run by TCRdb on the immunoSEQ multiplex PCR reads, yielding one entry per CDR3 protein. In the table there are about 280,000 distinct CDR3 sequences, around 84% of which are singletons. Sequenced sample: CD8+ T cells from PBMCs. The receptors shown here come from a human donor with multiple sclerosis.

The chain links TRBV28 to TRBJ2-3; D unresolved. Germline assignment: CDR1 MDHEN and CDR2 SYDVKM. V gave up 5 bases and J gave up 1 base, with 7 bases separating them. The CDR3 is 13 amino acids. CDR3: CASSPPGTDTQYF. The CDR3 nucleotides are TGTGCCAGCAGTCCCCCTGGCACAGATACGCAGTATTTT.

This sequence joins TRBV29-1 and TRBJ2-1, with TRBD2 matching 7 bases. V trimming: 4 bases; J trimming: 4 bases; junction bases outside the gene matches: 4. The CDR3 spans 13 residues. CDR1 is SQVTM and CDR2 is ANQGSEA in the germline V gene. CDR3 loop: CSVVLAAYNEQFF. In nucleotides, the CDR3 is TGCAGCGTTGTTCTAGCGGCATACAATGAGCAGTTCTTC.

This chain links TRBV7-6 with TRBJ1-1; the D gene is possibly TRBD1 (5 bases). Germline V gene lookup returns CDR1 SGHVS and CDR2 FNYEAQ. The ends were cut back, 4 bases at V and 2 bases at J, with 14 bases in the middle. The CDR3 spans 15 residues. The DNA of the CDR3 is TGTGCCAGCAGCTCCGGGACCGCGTTCAACACTGAAGCTTTCTTT. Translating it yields CASSSGTAFNTEAFF.

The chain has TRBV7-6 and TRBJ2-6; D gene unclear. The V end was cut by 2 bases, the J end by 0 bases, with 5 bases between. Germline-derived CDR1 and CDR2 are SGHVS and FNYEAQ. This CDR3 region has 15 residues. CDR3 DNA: TGTGCCAGCAGCTTATCGGTCTCTGGGGCCAACGTCCTGACTTTC. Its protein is CASSLSVSGANVLTF.

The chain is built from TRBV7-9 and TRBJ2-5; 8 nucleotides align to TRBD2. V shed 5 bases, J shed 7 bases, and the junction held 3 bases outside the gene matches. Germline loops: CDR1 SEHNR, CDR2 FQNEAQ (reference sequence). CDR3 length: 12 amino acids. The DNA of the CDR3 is TGTGCCAGCAGCCCGGGGACTAGGACCCAGTACTTC. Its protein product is CASSPGTRTQYF.

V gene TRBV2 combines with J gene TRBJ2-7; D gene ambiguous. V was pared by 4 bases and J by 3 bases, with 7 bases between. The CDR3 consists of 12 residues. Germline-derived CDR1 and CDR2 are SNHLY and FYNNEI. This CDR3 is CASSGPFYEQYF. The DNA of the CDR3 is TGTGCCAGCAGTGGCCCATTCTACGAGCAGTACTTC.

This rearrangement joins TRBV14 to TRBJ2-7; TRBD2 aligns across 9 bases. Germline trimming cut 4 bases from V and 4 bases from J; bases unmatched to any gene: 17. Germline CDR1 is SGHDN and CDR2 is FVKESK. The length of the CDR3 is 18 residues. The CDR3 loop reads CASSPAFRGLAMVYEQYF. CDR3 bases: TGTGCCAGCAGCCCCGCTTTCCGGGGACTAGCTATGGTTTACGAGCAGTACTTC.

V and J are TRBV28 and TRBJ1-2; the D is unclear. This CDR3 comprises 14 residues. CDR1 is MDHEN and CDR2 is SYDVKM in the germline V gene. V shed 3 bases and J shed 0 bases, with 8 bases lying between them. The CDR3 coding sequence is TGTGCCAGCAGTTTCCGGGAAACTAACTATGGCTACACCTTC. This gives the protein CASSFRETNYGYTF.

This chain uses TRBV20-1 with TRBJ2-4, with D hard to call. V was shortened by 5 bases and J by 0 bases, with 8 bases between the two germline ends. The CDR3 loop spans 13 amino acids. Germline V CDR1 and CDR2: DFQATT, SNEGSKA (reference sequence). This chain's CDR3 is CSAPLLAKNIQYF. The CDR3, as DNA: TGCAGTGCTCCCCTTTTAGCCAAAAACATTCAGTACTTC.

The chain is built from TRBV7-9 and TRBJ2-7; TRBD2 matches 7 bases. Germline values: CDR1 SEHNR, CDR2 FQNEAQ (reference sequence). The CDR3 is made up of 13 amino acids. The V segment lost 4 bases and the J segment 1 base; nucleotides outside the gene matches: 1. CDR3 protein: CASSWTSSYEQYF. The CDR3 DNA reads TGTGCCAGCAGCTGGACTAGTTCCTACGAGCAGTACTTC.

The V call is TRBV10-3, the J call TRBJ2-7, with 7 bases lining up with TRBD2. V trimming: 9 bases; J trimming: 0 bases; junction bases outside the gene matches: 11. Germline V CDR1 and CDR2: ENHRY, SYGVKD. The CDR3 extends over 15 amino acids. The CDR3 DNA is TGTGCCATTTCCCGTAGCGGGTCCAGCTCCTACGAGCAGTACTTC. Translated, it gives CAISRSGSSSYEQYF.

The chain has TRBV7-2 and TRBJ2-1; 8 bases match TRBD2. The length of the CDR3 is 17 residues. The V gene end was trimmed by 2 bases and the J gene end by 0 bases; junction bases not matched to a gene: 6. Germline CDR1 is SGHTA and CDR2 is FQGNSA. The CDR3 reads CASSLRLAPSSYNEQFF. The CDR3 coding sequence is TGTGCCAGCAGCTTACGACTAGCGCCAAGCTCCTACAATGAGCAGTTCTTC.

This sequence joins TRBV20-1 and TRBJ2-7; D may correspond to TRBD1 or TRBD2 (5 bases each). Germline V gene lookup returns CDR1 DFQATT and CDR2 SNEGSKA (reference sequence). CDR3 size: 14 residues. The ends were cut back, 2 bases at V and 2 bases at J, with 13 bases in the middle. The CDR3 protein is CSARLRDRPYEQYF. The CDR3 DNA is TGCAGTGCTAGACTCCGGGACCGACCCTACGAGCAGTACTTC.

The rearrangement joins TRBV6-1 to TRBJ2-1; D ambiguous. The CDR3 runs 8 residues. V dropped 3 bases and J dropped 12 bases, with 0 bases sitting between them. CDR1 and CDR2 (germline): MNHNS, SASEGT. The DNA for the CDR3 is TGTGCCAGCAGTGAGCAGTTCTTC. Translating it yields CASSEQFF.

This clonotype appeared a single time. The DNA of the CDR3 is TGTGCCATTAAGGGCCTACAGGGTAACGAGCAGTACTTC. It yields the protein CAIKGLQGNEQYF. This chain joins TRBV10-3 and TRBJ2-7; maybe TRBD1 (6 bases). Germline values: CDR1 ENHRY, CDR2 SYGVKD. The length of the CDR3 is 13 residues. V gave up 9 bases and J gave up 5 bases, with 17 bases separating them.

For the CDR3, the DNA is TGTGCCAGCAGTCCCGACGGAGCCGGGACTAGCGGGAGTAGGGAGCAGTACTTC. Translated, it gives CASSPDGAGTSGSREQYF. The V and J genes are TRBV12-3 or TRBV12-4 and TRBJ2-7, with 14 positions matching TRBD2. The CDR3 length is 18 residues. Losses at the gene ends were 5 bases for V and 7 bases for J; bases not matched to a gene: 16.

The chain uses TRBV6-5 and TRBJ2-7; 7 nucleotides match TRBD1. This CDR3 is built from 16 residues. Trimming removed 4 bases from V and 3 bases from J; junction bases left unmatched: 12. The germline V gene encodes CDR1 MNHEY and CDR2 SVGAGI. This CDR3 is CASSSHRADRHYEQYF. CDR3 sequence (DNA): TGTGCCAGCAGTTCCCACCGTGCGGACAGGCACTACGAGCAGTACTTC.

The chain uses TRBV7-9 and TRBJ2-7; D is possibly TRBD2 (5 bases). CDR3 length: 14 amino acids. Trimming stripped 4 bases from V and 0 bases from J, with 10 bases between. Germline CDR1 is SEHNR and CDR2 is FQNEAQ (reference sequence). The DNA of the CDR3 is TGTGCCAGCAGCTCGGGGTCGGTCTCCTACGAGCAGTACTTC. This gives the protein CASSSGSVSYEQYF.